Included here is one T cell receptor beta chain sequence, with context. What it binds is not known. There are 15 residues in the CDR3. V lost 4 bases and J lost 5, with 12 bases in between. Germline V gives CDR1 LNHDA, CDR2 SQIVND (reference sequence). TCRdb used MiXCR to reprocess the reads, holding one entry per CDR3 protein. The data show 680,000 or so distinct CDR3 sequences, with approximately 34% seen just once and 2.8% held by the top ten. These data belong to a study of T cell repertoires in cytomegalovirus infection. About the study: Indications came from public TCR beta signatures; they pointed to CMV infection and to a matching HLA type.

Study results and limitations: The study identified carriers of CMV plus the relevant HLA from cumulative public TCR beta family frequency. Clonotype analysis showed dominance of the ex vivo response by HLA-C-restricted CMV-specific TCR beta clonotypes.

The V gene is TRBV19, the J gene TRBJ1-6; perhaps TRBD1 as D (6 bases). Sequenced sample: PBMCs. The clonotype comes from a human donor in good health (CMV status not recorded). Some clones in this sample may be carry-over from other donors' samples. CDR3 in amino acids: CASSKEQGHNSPLHF. For the CDR3, the DNA is TGTGCCAGTAGTAAAGAACAGGGCCATAATTCACCCCTCCACTTT.